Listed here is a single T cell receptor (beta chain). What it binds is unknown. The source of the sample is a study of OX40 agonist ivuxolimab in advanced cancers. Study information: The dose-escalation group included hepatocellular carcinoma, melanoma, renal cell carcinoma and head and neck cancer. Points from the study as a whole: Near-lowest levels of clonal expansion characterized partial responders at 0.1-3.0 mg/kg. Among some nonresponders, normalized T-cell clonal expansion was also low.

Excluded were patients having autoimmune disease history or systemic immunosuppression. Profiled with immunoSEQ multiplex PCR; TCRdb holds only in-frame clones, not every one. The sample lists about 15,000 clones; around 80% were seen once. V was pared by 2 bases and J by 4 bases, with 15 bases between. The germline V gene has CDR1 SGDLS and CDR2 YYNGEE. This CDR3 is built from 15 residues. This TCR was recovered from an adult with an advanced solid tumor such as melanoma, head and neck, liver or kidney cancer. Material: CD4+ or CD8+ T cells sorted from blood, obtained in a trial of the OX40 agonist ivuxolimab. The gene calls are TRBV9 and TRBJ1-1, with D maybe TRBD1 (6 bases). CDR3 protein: CASSVTGQRGTEAFF. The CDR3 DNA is TGTGCCAGCAGCGTTACAGGGCAGCGTGGCACTGAAGCTTTCTTT. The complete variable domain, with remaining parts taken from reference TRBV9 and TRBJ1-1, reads DSGVTQTPKHLITATGQRVTLRCSPRSGDLSVYWYQQSLDQGLQFLIQYYNGEERAKGNILERFSAQQFPDLHSELNLSSLELGDSALYFCASSVTGQRGTEAFFGQGTRLTVV.